This T cell receptor beta chain was sequenced in a study of T cell repertoires in cytomegalovirus infection. Comment on this clonotype: A read error may produce the germline difference seen at one junction end.

TCRdb re-analysed the reads in MiXCR, keeping a single row per CDR3 protein. The sample has around 200,000 distinct CDR3 sequences, about 18% seen once. This receptor was taken from a human donor in good health (CMV status not recorded). Some clones in this sample may be carry-over from other donors' samples. Sequenced sample: CD8+ T cells from PBMCs.

The DNA for the CDR3 is TGTGCCAGCATGCCTGGGTTTGGCTACTCCTTC. Translation gives CASMPGFGYSF. The V and J genes are TRBV2 and TRBJ1-2; D ambiguous. The CDR3 runs 11 residues. Germline CDR1 is SNHLY and CDR2 is FYNNEI.